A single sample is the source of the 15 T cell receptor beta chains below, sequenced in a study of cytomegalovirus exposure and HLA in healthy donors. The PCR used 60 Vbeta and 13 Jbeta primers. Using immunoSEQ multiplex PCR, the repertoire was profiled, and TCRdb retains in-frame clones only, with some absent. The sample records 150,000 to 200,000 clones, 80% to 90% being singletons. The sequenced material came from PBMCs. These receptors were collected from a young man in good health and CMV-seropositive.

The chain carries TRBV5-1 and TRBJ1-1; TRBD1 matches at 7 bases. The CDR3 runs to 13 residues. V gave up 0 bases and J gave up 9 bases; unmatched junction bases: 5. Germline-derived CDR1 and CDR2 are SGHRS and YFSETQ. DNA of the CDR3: TGCGCCAGCAGCTTGGCGGGGGACAGCCAAGCTTTCTTT. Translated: CASSLAGDSQAFF.

This CDR3 reads CASSAGQKNEKLFF. CDR3 DNA: TGTGCCAGCAGCGCGGGACAGAAGAATGAAAAACTGTTTTTT. This chain joins TRBV5-6 and TRBJ1-4, with 7 bases identical to TRBD1. The CDR3 is made up of 14 amino acids. CDR1 SGHDT and CDR2 YYEEEE come from the germline V gene. The V and J ends lost 4 bases and 5 bases, in that order; junction bases with no gene match: 5.

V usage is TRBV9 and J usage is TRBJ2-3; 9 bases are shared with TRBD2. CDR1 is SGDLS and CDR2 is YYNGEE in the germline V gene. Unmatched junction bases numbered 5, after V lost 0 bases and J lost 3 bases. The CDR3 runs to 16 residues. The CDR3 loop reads CASSVVSGGQTDTQYF. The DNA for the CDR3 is TGTGCCAGCAGCGTAGTAAGCGGGGGGCAAACAGATACGCAGTATTTT.

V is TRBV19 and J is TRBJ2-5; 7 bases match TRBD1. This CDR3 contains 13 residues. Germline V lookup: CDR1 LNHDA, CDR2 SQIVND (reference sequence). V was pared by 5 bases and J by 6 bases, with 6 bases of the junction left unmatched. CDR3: CASSETGLKTQYF. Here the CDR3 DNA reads TGTGCCAGTAGTGAGACAGGGTTGAAGACCCAGTACTTC.

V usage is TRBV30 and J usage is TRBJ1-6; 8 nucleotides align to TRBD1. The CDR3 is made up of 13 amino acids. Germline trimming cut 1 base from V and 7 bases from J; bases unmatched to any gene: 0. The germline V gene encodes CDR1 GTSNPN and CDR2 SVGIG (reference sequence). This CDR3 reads CAWSGTGNSPLHF. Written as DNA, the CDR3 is TGTGCCTGGAGTGGGACAGGGAATTCACCCCTCCACTTT. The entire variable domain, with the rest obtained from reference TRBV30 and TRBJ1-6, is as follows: SQTIHQWPATLVQPVGSPLSLECTVEGTSNPNLYWYRQAAGRGLQLLFYSVGIGQISSEVPQNLSASRPQDRQFILSSKKLLLSDSGFYLCAWSGTGNSPLHFGNGTRLTVT.

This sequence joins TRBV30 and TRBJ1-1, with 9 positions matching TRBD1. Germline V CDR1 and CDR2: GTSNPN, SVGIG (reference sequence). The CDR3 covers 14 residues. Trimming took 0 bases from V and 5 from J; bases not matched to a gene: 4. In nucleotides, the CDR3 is TGTGCCTGGAGTGTTACAGGGGGCGGGACTGAAGCTTTCTTT. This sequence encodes CAWSVTGGGTEAFF.

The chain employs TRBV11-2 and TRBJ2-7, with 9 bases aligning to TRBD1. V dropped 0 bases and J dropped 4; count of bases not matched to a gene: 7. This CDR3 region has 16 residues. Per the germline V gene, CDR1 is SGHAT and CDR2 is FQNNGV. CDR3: CASSLDGGQGLYEQYF. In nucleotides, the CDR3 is TGTGCCAGCAGCTTAGATGGGGGACAGGGTCTTTACGAGCAGTACTTC.

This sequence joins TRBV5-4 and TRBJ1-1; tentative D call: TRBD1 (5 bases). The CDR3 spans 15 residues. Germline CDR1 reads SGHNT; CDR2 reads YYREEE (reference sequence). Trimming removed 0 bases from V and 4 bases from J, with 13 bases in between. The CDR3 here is CASSLEAGPGTEAFF. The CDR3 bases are TGTGCCAGCAGCTTGGAGGCGGGGCCAGGCACTGAAGCTTTCTTT.

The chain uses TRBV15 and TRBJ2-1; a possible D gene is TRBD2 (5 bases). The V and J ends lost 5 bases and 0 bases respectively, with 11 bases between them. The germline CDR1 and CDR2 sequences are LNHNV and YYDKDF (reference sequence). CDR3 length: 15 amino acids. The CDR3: CATSGGGSSYNEQFF. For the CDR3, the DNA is TGTGCCACCAGCGGAGGCGGGTCCTCCTACAATGAGCAGTTCTTC.

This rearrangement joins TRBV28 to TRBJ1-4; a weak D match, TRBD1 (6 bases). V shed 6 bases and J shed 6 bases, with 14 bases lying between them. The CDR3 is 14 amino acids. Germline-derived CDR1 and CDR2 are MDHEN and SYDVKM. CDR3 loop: CASRGDKKDEKLFF. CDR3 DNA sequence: TGTGCCAGCAGAGGGGACAAGAAGGATGAAAAACTGTTTTTT. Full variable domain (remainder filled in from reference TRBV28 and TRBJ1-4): DVKVTQSSRYLVKRTGEKVFLECVQDMDHENMFWYRQDPGLGLRLIYFSYDVKMKEKGDIPEGYSVSREKKERFSLILESASTNQTSMYLCASRGDKKDEKLFFGSGTQLSVL.

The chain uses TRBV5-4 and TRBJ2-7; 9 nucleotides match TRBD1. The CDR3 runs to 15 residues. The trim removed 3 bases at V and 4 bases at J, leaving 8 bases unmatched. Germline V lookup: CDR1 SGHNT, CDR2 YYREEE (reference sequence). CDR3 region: CASSYSGTGNYEQYF. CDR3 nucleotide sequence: TGTGCCAGCAGCTACTCCGGGACAGGGAATTACGAGCAGTACTTC.

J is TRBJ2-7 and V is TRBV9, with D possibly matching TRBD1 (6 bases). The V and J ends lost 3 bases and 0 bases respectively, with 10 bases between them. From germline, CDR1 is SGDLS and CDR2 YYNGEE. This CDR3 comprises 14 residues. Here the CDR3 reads CASSGRDTSYEQYF. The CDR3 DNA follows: TGTGCCAGCAGCGGCCGGGACACCTCCTACGAGCAGTACTTC.

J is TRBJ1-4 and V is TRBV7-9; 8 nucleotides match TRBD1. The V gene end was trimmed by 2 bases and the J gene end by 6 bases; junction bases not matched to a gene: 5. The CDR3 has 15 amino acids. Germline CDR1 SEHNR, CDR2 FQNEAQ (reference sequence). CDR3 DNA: TGTGCCAGCAGCTTAACAGGGGGTCGGGATGAAAAACTGTTTTTT. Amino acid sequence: CASSLTGGRDEKLFF. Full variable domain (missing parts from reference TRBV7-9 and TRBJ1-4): DTGVSQNPRHKITKRGQNVTFRCDPISEHNRLYWYRQTLGQGPEFLTYFQNEAQLEKSRLLSDRFSAERPKGSFSTLEIQRTEQGDSAMYLCASSLTGGRDEKLFFGSGTQLSVL.

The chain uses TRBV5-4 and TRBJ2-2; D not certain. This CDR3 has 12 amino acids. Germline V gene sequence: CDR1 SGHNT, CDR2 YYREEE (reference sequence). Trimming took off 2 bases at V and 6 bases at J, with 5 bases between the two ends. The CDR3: CASSFPAGELFF. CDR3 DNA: TGTGCCAGCAGCTTCCCCGCCGGGGAGCTGTTTTTT.

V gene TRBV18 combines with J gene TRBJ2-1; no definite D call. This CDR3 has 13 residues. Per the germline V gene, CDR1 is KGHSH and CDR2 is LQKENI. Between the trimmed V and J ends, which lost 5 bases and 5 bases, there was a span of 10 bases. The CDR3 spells CASSSNPDNEQFF. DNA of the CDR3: TGTGCCAGCTCATCCAACCCGGACAATGAGCAGTTCTTC.